What follows is one TCR beta chain and its context. This entry is derived from a study of blood T cell repertoires in COVID-19. Background on the study: In each case, the material was cDNA or gDNA derived from T cells, B-cell-depleted T cells, or PBMCs.

Sequenced by immunoSEQ multiplex PCR; TCRdb stores in-frame clones only, minus some. The sample contains roughly 340,000 clones, about 90% of which appear only once. The length of the CDR3 is 14 residues. The ends lost 1 base at V and 5 bases at J; junction bases unmatched: 3. CDR1 KGHSH and CDR2 LQKENI come from the germline V gene. The receptor was derived from a woman under 30 who had recovered from COVID-19. The chain has TRBV18 and TRBJ1-1; TRBD1 matches at 8 bases. Material: peripheral blood. Written as DNA, the CDR3 is TGTGCCAGCTCACCACTGACAGGGGTAACTGAAGCTTTCTTT. Amino acid sequence: CASSPLTGVTEAFF. Drawing the rest from reference TRBV18 and TRBJ1-1, the complete variable domain is NAGVMQNPRHLVRRRGQEARLRCSPMKGHSHVYWYRQLPEEGLKFMVYLQKENIIDESGMPKERFSAEFPKEGPSILRIQQVVRGDSAAYFCASSPLTGVTEAFFGQGTRLTVV.